Listed here are 5 T cell receptor beta chains from one sample, sequenced in a study of naive and memory T cell subsets. An equimolar mix of two oligonucleotides served as the beta constant-region primer for TRBC1 and TRBC2. TCRdb redid the calling of the UMI-ligation and nested PCR reads with MiXCR, one entry per CDR3 protein. The table has about 90,000 distinct CDR3 sequences, around 6.5% seen once. The sequenced sample consisted of central memory CD4+ T cells from blood. These receptors all come from a human donor in good health.

This clonotype was picked up a small number of times. The chain links TRBV5-1 to TRBJ2-6; 14 nucleotides align to TRBD2. Looked up from germline, CDR1 is SGHRS and CDR2 is YFSETQ. V was clipped by 4 bases and J by 0 bases; unmatched bases: 3. The CDR3 covers 18 residues. CDR3 in amino acids: CASSKGLAGASGANVLTF. CDR3 coding DNA: TGCGCCAGCAGCAAGGGACTAGCGGGGGCCTCTGGGGCCAACGTCCTGACTTTC.

With respect to this clonotype: This clone may be a read error of a much larger clone one base away. The chain joins TRBV7-6 to TRBJ2-5; D is possibly TRBD2 (5 bases). From germline, CDR1 is SGHVS and CDR2 FNYEAQ. The CDR3 totals 15 residues. Deletions cut 0 bases from V and 7 bases from J, with 15 bases between. The CDR3 protein is CASSLAQTGKGTQYF. For the CDR3, the DNA is TGTGCCAGCAGCTTAGCACAAACCGGGAAAGGGACCCAGTACTTC.

In DNA form, the CDR3 reads TGCGCCAGCAGCAACTGGGACACAGATACGCAGTATTTT. Amino acids: CASSNWDTDTQYF. The rearrangement joins TRBV4-3 to TRBJ2-3; D remains unclear. The CDR3 is 13 residues long. The ends were cut back, 5 bases at V and 2 bases at J, with 8 bases in the middle. The germline V gene encodes CDR1 LGHNA and CDR2 YSLEER.

A few counts support this clonotype. V and J are TRBV6-2 or TRBV6-3 and TRBJ2-7, with TRBD2 identical over 13 bases. This CDR3 contains 16 residues. V was pared by 2 bases and J by 2 bases, with 3 bases of the junction left unmatched. Germline CDR1 MNHEY, CDR2 SVGEGT. This chain's CDR3 is CASSYGTSGDPYEQYF. The CDR3 nucleotides are TGTGCCAGCAGTTACGGGACTAGCGGGGACCCCTACGAGCAGTACTTC.

The chain recombines TRBV12-3 or TRBV12-4 with TRBJ2-3, with D perhaps matching TRBD1 (5 bases). The germline V and J ends were trimmed by 6 bases and 2 bases, with 12 bases remaining between them. CDR3 length: 14 residues. This CDR3 is CASSAQATTDTQYF. CDR3 bases: TGTGCCAGCAGCGCACAGGCAACCACAGATACGCAGTATTTT.